This T cell receptor beta chain came from a study of T cells in narcolepsy. Study findings and constraints: In some patient and control memory CD4+ samples, autoreactive clones were absent. Autoreactive HCRT-specific and TRIB2-specific clonotypes were marked in same-patient CSF-versus-blood CD4+ comparisons.

CDR1 is LNHDA and CDR2 is SQIVND in the germline V gene (reference sequence). There are 12 residues in the CDR3. V lost 4 bases and J lost 3, with 7 bases in between. The table came from immunoSEQ multiplex PCR; TCRdb's copy has only in-frame clones and leaves some out. Of about 40,000 clones in the sample, approximately 88% were seen once. Turning to this clone: What it recognizes is unknown.

The chain couples TRBV19 to TRBJ2-7; D is ambiguous. This clonotype was obtained from a human donor with narcolepsy. The source material was CD45RA- memory CD4+ T cells from PBMCs. The CDR3 sequence is CASSTPNYEQYF. The CDR3 coding sequence is TGTGCCAGTAGTACACCCAACTACGAGCAGTACTTC.